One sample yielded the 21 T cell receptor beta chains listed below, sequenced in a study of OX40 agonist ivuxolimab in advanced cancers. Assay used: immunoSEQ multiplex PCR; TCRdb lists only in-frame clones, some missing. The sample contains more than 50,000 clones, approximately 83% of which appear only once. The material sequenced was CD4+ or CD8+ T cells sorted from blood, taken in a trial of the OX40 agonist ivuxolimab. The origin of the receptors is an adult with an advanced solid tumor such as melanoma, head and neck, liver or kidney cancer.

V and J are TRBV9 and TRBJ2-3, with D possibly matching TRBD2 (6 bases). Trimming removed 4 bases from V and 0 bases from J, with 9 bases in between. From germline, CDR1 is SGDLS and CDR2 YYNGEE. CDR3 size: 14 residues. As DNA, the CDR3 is TGTGCCAGCAGCTCGGGGACTAGCACAGATACGCAGTATTTT. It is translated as CASSSGTSTDTQYF.

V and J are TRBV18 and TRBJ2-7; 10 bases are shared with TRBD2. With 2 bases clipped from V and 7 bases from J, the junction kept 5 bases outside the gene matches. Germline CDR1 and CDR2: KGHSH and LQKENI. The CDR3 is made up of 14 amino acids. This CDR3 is CASSPTSGAFEQYF. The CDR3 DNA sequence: TGTGCCAGCTCACCAACTAGCGGGGCTTTTGAGCAGTACTTC.

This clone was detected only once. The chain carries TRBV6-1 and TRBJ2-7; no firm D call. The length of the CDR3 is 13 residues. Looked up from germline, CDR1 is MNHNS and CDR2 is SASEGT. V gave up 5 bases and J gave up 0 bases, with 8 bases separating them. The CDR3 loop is CASSLQNSYEQYF. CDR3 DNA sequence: TGTGCCAGCAGTTTGCAGAACTCCTACGAGCAGTACTTC.

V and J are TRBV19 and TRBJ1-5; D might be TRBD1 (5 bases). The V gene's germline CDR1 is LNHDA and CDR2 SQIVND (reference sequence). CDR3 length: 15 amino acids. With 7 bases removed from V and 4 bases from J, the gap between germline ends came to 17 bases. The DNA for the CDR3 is TGTGCCAGTACACGACCGGGACCAAGGAATCAGCCCCAGCATTTT. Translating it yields CASTRPGPRNQPQHF.

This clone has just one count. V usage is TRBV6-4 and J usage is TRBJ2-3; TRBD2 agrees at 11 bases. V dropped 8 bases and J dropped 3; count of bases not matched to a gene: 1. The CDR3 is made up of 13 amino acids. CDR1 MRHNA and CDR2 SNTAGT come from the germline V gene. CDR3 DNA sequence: TGTGCCAGCCGACTAGCGGGGACAGATACGCAGTATTTT. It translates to CASRLAGTDTQYF.

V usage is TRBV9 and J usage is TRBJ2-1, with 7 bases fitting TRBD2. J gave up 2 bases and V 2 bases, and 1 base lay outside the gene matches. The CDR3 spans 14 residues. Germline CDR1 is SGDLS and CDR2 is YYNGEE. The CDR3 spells CASSVTSPYNEQFF. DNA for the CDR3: TGTGCCAGCAGCGTGACTAGCCCCTACAATGAGCAGTTCTTC.

The CDR3: CASSAGNNYGYTF. The CDR3 DNA reads TGTGCCAGCAGTGCCGGGAACAACTATGGCTACACCTTC. The chain joins TRBV27 to TRBJ1-2; no definite D call. Germline V gene data show CDR1 as MNHEY and CDR2 as SMNVEV (reference sequence). The ends were cut back, 5 bases at V and 2 bases at J, with 9 bases in the middle. The CDR3 consists of 13 residues.

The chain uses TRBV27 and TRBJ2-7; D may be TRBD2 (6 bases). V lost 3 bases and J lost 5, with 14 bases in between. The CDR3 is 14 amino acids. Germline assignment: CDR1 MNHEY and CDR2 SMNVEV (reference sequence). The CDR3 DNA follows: TGTGCCAGCAGTTTTCGCAGGGAGGTCCACGAGCAGTACTTC. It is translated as CASSFRREVHEQYF.

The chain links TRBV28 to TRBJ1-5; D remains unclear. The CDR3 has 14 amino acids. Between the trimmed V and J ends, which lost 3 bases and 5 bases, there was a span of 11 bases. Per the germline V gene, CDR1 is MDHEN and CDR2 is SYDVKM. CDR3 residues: CASSLWQDDQPQHF. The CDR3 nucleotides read TGTGCCAGCAGTTTGTGGCAGGACGATCAGCCCCAGCATTTT.

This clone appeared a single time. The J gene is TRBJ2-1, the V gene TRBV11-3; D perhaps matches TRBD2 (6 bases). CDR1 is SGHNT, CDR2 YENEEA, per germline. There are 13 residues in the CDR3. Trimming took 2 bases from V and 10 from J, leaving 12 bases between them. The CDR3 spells CASSLQEGNEQFF. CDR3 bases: TGTGCCAGCAGCTTACAGGAGGGCAACGAGCAGTTCTTC. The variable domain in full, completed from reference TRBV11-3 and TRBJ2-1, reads EAGVVQSPRYKIIEKKQPVAFWCNPISGHNTLYWYLQNLGQGPELLIRYENEEAVDDSQLPKDRFSAERLKGVDSTLKIQPAELGDSAVYLCASSLQEGNEQFFGPGTRLTVL.

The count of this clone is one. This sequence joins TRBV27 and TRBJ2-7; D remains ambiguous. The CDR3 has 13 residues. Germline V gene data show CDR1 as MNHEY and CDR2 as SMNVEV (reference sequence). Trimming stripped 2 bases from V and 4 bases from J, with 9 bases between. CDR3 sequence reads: CASSLLDGYEQYF. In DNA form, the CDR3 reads TGTGCCAGCAGTTTACTGGACGGGTACGAGCAGTACTTC.

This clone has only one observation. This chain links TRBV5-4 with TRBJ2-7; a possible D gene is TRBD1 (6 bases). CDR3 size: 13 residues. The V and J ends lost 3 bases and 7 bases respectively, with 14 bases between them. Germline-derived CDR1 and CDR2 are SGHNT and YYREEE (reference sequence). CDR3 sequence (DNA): TGTGCCAGCAGCTGGCCGGACAGAGGGGAGCAGTACTTC. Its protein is CASSWPDRGEQYF.

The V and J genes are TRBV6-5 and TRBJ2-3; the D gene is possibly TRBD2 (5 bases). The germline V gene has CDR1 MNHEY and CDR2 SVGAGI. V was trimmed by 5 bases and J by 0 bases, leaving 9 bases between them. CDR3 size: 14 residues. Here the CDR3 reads CASSSGSSTDTQYF. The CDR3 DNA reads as TGTGCCAGCAGTAGCGGCTCTAGCACAGATACGCAGTATTTT.

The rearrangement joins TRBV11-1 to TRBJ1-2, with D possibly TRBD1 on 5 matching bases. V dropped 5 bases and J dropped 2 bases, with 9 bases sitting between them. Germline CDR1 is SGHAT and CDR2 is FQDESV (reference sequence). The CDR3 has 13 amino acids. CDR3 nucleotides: TGTGCCAGCAGCCGGGACGGCAACTATGGCTACACCTTC. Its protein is CASSRDGNYGYTF.

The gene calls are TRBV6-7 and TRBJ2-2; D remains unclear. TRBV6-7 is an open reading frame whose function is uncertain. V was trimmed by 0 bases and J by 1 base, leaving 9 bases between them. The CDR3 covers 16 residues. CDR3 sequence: CASSYSSGENTGELFF. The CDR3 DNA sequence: TGTGCCAGCAGTTACTCGTCCGGAGAGAACACCGGGGAGCTGTTTTTT.

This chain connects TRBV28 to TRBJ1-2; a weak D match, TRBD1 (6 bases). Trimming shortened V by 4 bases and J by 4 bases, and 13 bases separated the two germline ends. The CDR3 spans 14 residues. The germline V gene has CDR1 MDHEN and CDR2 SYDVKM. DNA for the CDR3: TGTGCCAGCAGTTCCTCCAGGGGTAGCTATGGCTACACCTTC. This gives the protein CASSSSRGSYGYTF.

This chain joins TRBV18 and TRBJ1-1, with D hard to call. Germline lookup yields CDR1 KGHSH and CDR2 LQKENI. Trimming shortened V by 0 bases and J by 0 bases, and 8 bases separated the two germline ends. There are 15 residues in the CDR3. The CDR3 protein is CASSPPGRVNTEAFF. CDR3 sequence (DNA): TGTGCCAGCTCACCACCAGGTAGGGTGAACACTGAAGCTTTCTTT.

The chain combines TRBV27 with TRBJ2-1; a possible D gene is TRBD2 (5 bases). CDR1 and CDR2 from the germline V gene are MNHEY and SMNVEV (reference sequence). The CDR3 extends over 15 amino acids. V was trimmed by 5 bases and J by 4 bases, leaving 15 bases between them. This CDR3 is CASSPRLISYNEQFF. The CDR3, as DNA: TGTGCCAGCAGTCCGAGACTAATCTCGTACAATGAGCAGTTCTTC.

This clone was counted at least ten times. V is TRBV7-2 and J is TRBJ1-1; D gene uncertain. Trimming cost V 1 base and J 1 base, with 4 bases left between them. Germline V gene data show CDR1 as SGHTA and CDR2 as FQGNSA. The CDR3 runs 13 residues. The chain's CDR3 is CASSLDRNTEAFF. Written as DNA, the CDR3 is TGTGCCAGCAGCTTAGATAGGAACACTGAAGCTTTCTTT.

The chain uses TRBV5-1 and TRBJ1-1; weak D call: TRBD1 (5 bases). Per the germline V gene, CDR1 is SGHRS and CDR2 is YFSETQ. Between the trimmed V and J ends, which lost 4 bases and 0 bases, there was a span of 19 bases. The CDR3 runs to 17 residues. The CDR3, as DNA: TGCGCCAGCAGCCGCTCCCTTTTACCGACAGTGAACACTGAAGCTTTCTTT. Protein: CASSRSLLPTVNTEAFF.

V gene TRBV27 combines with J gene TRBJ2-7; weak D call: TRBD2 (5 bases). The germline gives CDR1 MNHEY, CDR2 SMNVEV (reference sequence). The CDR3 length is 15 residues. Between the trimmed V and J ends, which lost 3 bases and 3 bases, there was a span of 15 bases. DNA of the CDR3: TGTGCCAGCAGTTTGATATGGACTCCAGACTACGAGCAGTACTTC. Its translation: CASSLIWTPDYEQYF.